The present TCR beta chain was sequenced within a study of blood T cell repertoires in COVID-19. Generated by immunoSEQ multiplex PCR, the TCRdb table keeps only in-frame clones and is missing some. This table holds some 270,000 clones, approximately 83% found once. The germline CDR1 and CDR2 sequences are MNHEY and SVGEGT. The CDR3 sequence is 18 residues long. The trim removed 6 bases at V and 2 bases at J, leaving 16 bases unmatched. The receptor's source is a woman in her twenties or thirties who had recovered from COVID-19. The rearrangement uses TRBV6-2 or TRBV6-3 and TRBJ2-5; 9 bases are shared with TRBD2. Source material: PBMCs or T cells enriched from blood (not recorded which). The CDR3: CASSPSSGRPFIQETQYF. CDR3 bases: TGTGCCAGCAGCCCCTCCAGCGGGAGGCCGTTCATACAAGAGACCCAGTACTTC.